This T cell receptor beta chain is from a study of cytomegalovirus exposure and HLA in healthy donors. About the study: The study's early data release held about 80 million unique TCRs from HLA-typed donors.

Germline lookup yields CDR1 SGHTA and CDR2 FQGNSA. CDR3 length equals 17 residues. V shed 1 base, J shed 0 bases, and the junction held 7 bases outside the gene matches. This clone was observed a single time. Both 60 Vbeta primers and 13 Jbeta primers went into the PCR. Profiled with immunoSEQ multiplex PCR; TCRdb holds only in-frame clones, not every one. This sample has roughly 100,000 clones, with under 80% found just once. The clonotype comes from a middle-aged woman in good health and CMV-seropositive. The sequenced material came from PBMCs. The rearrangement joins TRBV7-2 to TRBJ2-5; 8 bases are a match to TRBD2. The CDR3 DNA sequence: TGTGCCAGCAGCTTAGGGCGGGGGGCCCCGTACCAAGAGACCCAGTACTTC. Its protein product is CASSLGRGAPYQETQYF.